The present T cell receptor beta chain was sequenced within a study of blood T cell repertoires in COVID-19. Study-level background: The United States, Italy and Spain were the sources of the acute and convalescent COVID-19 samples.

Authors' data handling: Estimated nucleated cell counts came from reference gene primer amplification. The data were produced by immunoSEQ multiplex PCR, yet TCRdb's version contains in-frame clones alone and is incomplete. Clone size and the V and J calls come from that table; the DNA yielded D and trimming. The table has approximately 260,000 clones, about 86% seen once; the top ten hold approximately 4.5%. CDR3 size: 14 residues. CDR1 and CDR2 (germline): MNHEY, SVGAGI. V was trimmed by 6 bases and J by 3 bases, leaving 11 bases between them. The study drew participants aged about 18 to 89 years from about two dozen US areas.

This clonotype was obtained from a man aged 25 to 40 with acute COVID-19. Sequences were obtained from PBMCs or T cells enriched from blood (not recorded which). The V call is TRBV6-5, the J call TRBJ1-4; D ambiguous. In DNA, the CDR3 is TGTGCCAGCAGGAACAGCGGGGCTAATGAAAAACTGTTTTTT. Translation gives CASRNSGANEKLFF.